The clone carrying this TCR beta chain has a count of ten or more. Antigen unknown. This entry belongs to a study of T-cell memory formation after mild COVID-19. The ends were cut back, 7 bases at V and 7 bases at J, with 18 bases in the middle. The CDR3 loop spans 14 amino acids. Per the germline V gene, CDR1 is SEHNR and CDR2 is FQNEAQ (reference sequence). With constant-segment primers, 5'RACE yielded cDNA libraries of TCR alpha and TCR beta that carried sample barcodes and UMIs. TCRdb re-called the 5' RACE reads through MiXCR, storing one row per CDR3 protein. The data show around 370,000 distinct CDR3 sequences, with over 20% seen just once and around 12% held by the top ten. Study results and limitations: For contracting clones, CD4+ ones sat mainly in CM and EM, CD8+ in EMRA. Some responding clones appeared in pre-infection memory, suggesting cross-reactive memory joined. Confirmation of SARS-CoV-2 specificity was lacking for second-wave clones peaking day 37.

This TCR derives from an adult woman who had mild COVID-19 (a few samples of this study predate the infection). Cell type and time point are not known. The sequenced sample consisted of PBMCs or a T cell subset sorted from them (not recorded which). The chain carries TRBV7-9 and TRBJ2-3; a possible D gene is TRBD1 (6 bases). The CDR3 spells CASMGTPDANTQYF. Written as DNA, the CDR3 is TGTGCCAGCATGGGGACACCCGACGCAAATACGCAGTATTTT. The whole variable domain, filled in from reference TRBV7-9 and TRBJ2-3, reads DTGVSQNPRHKITKRGQNVTFRCDPISEHNRLYWYRQTLGQGPEFLTYFQNEAQLEKSRLLSDRFSAERPKGSFSTLEIQRTEQGDSAMYLCASMGTPDANTQYFGPGTRLTVL.